Shown below are 14 T cell receptor beta chains from a single sample sequenced in a study of response to subunit inactivated influenza vaccine. Each CDR3 protein gets one entry after TCRdb re-called the RT-PCR reads with MiXCR. The sample consists of 160,000 or so distinct CDR3 sequences, about 11% of them appearing once. The material sequenced was non-naive T cells sorted from PBMCs, taken roughly 47 days after vaccination. Receptor source: a man aged 50 to 59 who received an inactivated influenza vaccine.

This clonotype appeared a few times. The rearrangement uses TRBV11-2 and TRBJ2-7; TRBD1 aligns across 8 bases. The germline CDR1 and CDR2 sequences are SGHAT and FQNNGV. The CDR3 contains 14 residues. Trimming took 4 bases from V and 6 from J; bases not matched to a gene: 8. The CDR3 nucleotides read TGTGCCAGCAGCTCTACGGACAGGGTAGGCGAGCAGTACTTC. This encodes CASSSTDRVGEQYF.

The chain is built from TRBV6-6 and TRBJ2-1; D remains ambiguous. Trimming shortened V by 6 bases and J by 5 bases, and 8 bases separated the two germline ends. The germline gives CDR1 MNHNY, CDR2 SVGAGI (reference sequence). The CDR3 extends over 12 amino acids. Here the CDR3 DNA reads TGTGCCAGCAGCGCCCAGGACAATGAGCAGTTCTTC. Its translation: CASSAQDNEQFF.

This clonotype was found many times. The CDR3 DNA reads TGTGCCACAGTAGAGGTCGAGCAGTACTTC. Encoded protein: CATVEVEQYF. The gene calls are TRBV24-1 and TRBJ2-7, with no clear D. V was pared by 10 bases and J by 6 bases, with 9 bases between. The length of the CDR3 is 10 residues. Per the germline V gene, CDR1 is KGHDR and CDR2 is SFDVKD.

The chain joins TRBV20-1 to TRBJ2-7; 13 bases are shared with TRBD2. V gave up 5 bases and J gave up 3 bases; unmatched junction bases: 4. Germline assignment: CDR1 DFQATT and CDR2 SNEGSKA (reference sequence). The CDR3 is 14 residues long. The DNA of the CDR3 is TGCAGTGCTCACGGACTAGCGGGAGTCTACGAGCAGTACTTC. Amino acid sequence: CSAHGLAGVYEQYF.

The chain joins TRBV7-2 to TRBJ2-7; D assignment may be TRBD1 or TRBD2 (5 bases each). The germline V and J ends were trimmed by 3 bases and 4 bases, with 10 bases remaining between them. CDR3 size: 13 residues. Germline lookup yields CDR1 SGHTA and CDR2 FQGNSA. The CDR3 loop is CASSLGVRYEQYF. DNA of the CDR3: TGTGCCAGCAGCTTGGGGGTACGGTACGAGCAGTACTTC.

This clonotype was detected a few times. This sequence joins TRBV4-3 and TRBJ2-1, with D possibly being TRBD1 (6 bases). This CDR3 is built from 15 residues. Trimming took 2 bases from V and 8 from J, leaving 16 bases between them. Germline assignment: CDR1 LGHNA and CDR2 YSLEER. CDR3 in DNA: TGCGCCAGCAGCCAACGCAGGGGCAGGGGCGATGAGCAGTTCTTC. This gives the protein CASSQRRGRGDEQFF.

At least ten counts were recorded for this clonotype. This rearrangement joins TRBV10-3 to TRBJ2-1; D is possibly TRBD1 or TRBD2 (5 bases each). Germline CDR1 reads ENHRY; CDR2 reads SYGVKD. CDR3 size: 14 residues. V shed 5 bases and J shed 5 bases, with 13 bases lying between them. The CDR3 DNA follows: TGTGCCATCAGTCCCGGGACCCCCGACAATGAGCAGTTCTTC. Its translation is CAISPGTPDNEQFF.

There are many counts of this clonotype. The chain is built from TRBV6-2 or TRBV6-3 and TRBJ1-5; TRBD1 might be the D (6 bases). Trimming shortened V by 3 bases and J by 3 bases, and 15 bases separated the two germline ends. CDR3 length equals 16 residues. Germline values: CDR1 MNHEY, CDR2 SVGEGT. CDR3 coding DNA: TGTGCCAGCAGTTATTATCCTCACAGGGTCAATCAGCCCCAGCATTTT. Amino acid sequence: CASSYYPHRVNQPQHF.

The J gene is TRBJ2-2, the V gene TRBV6-5, with D perhaps TRBD1 (6 bases). The CDR3 has 15 residues. Germline CDR1 reads MNHEY; CDR2 reads SVGAGI. V gave up 5 bases and J gave up 5 bases, with 15 bases separating them. CDR3 bases: TGTGCCAGCAGTCGCACCACTACAGGGACCGGGGAGCTGTTTTTT. This sequence encodes CASSRTTTGTGELFF.

This chain uses TRBV5-1 with TRBJ2-3, with D possibly matching TRBD2 (5 bases). The CDR3 has 16 amino acids. The germline V and J ends were trimmed by 0 bases and 3 bases, with 14 bases remaining between them. CDR1 is SGHRS and CDR2 is YFSETQ in the germline V gene. The CDR3 sequence: CASSLAIASGTDTQYF. CDR3 DNA sequence: TGCGCCAGCAGCTTGGCTATAGCGAGCGGAACAGATACGCAGTATTTT.

There are many counts of this clonotype. This rearrangement joins TRBV5-1 to TRBJ2-4, with 7 bases aligning to TRBD1. The CDR3 sequence is 15 residues long. The V gene end was trimmed by 1 base and the J gene end by 6 bases; junction bases not matched to a gene: 7. Germline CDR1 SGHRS, CDR2 YFSETQ. The CDR3 region has the DNA TGCGCCAGCAGCTTGCGACAGGGACAAGGAAACATTCAGTACTTC. This sequence encodes CASSLRQGQGNIQYF.

Remarks on this clonotype: It may be a read error: a sequence one base away is much more abundant. The CDR3 carries no conserved terminal phenylalanine or tryptophan, so it likely arises from a read error. The V gene is TRBV20-1, the J gene TRBJ2-7; 11 bases align to TRBD1. Per the germline V gene, CDR1 is DFQATT and CDR2 is SNEGSKA (reference sequence). Unmatched junction bases numbered 9, after V lost 6 bases and J lost 5 bases. This CDR3 has 14 residues. In nucleotides, the CDR3 is TGCAGTGCACTACCGGACAGGGGGCTAAACGAGCAGTACATC. Translated: CSALPDRGLNEQYI.

This sequence joins TRBV13 and TRBJ2-3; 8 nucleotides agree with TRBD2. The CDR3 sequence is 16 residues long. CDR1 is PRHDT, CDR2 FYEKMQ, per germline (reference sequence). The trim removed 4 bases at V and 2 bases at J, leaving 8 bases unmatched. The CDR3 is CASSSRTSRVTDTQYF. The CDR3 nucleotides are TGTGCCAGCAGCTCGCGGACTAGCCGCGTCACAGATACGCAGTATTTT.

The chain combines TRBV5-1 with TRBJ2-3, with 9 nucleotides matching TRBD2. The germline CDR1 and CDR2 sequences are SGHRS and YFSETQ. The V gene end was trimmed by 4 bases and the J gene end by 1 base; junction bases not matched to a gene: 4. The CDR3 totals 15 residues. In DNA form, the CDR3 reads TGCGCCAGCAGCCCCGAGCGGGGGGGCACAGATACGCAGTATTTT. It specifies CASSPERGGTDTQYF.